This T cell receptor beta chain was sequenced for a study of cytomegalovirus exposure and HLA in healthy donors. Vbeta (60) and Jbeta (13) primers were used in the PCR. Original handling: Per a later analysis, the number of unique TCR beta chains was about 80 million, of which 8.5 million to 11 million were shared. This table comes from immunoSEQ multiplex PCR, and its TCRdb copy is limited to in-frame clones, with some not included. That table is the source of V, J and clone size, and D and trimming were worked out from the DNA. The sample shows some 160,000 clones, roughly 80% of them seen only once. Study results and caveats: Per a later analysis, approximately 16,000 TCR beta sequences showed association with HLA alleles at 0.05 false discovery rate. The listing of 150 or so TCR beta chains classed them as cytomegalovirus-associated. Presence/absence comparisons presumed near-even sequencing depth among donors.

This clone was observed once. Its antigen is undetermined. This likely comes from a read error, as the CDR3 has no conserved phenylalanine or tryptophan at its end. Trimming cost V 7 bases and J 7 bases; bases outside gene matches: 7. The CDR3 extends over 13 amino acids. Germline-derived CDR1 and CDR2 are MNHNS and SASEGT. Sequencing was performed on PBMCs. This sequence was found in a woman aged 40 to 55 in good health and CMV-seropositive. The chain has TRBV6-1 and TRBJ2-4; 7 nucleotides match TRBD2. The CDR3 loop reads CASKREGLNIQYL. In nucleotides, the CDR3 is TGTGCCAGCAAAAGGGAGGGCCTTAACATTCAGTACCTC.